The sequence of this TCR beta chain was determined in a study of T cell responses to AZD1222 COVID-19 vaccine. Study-wide findings and caveats: Spike was spanned by vaccine-associated CD4 TCRs, with dominance at 160-218 and 743-854. Just a handful of AZD1222 recipients were seropositive at baseline.

As to this clone: Antigen unknown.

TCRdb's table, derived via immunoSEQ multiplex PCR, lists solely in-frame clones and lacks some. The sample yields about 140,000 clones, 80% to 95% seen once. Germline-derived CDR1 and CDR2 are SGHRS and YFSETQ. Trimming took off 0 bases at V and 1 base at J, with 4 bases between the two ends. The CDR3 length is 13 residues. This TCR was sampled from an adult in good health. The V gene is TRBV5-1, the J gene TRBJ1-1, with D hard to call. The sequences come from peripheral blood, collected on day 0 of AZD1222 vaccination. The CDR3 loop reads CASSLGSNTEAFF. The CDR3 DNA sequence: TGCGCCAGCAGCTTGGGATCGAACACTGAAGCTTTCTTT.